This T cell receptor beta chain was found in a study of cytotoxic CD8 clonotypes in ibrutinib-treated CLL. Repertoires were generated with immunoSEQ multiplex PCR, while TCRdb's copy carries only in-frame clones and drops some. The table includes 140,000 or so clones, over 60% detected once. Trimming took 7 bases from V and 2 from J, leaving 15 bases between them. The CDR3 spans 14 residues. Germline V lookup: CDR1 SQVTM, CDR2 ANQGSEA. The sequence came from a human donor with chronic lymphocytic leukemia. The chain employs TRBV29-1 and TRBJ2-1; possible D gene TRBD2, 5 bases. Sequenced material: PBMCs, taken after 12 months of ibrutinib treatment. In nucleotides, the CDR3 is TGCAGCGCGAGGCTAGCCGCCGCCTACAATGAGCAGTTCTTC. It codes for CSARLAAAYNEQFF.